This is a list of T cell receptor beta chains from one sample in a study of CD8+CD57+ T cells in acquired aplastic anemia. TCRdb fed the reads into MiXCR, producing one record per CDR3 protein. The sample contains about 58,000 distinct CDR3 sequences, around 50% of which appear only once. The sequencing input was sorted CD4+, CD8+, or CD8+CD57+ T cells (not recorded which) from PBMCs. Receptor source: a human donor with aplastic anemia. Each CDR3 is given with its conserved first and last residue. The order of the fields is V gene, CDR3 length, clone size, D gene, J gene, CDR3 protein, CDR3 DNA. D genes are given only for firm matches. Size is stated for part of the rows, as once, few or many counts, or as a class when the clone is expanded.

v_call: TRBV29-1
cdr3_length: 13
clone_size: -
d_call: TRBD1
j_call: TRBJ2-7
cdr3_aa: CSVRTGSRYEQYF
cdr3_nt: TGCAGCGTTAGGACAGGGTCGCGCTACGAGCAGTACTTC

v_call: TRBV20-1
cdr3_length: 14
clone_size: -
d_call: -
j_call: TRBJ1-2
cdr3_aa: CSASTGRPNYGCTF
cdr3_nt: TGCAGTGCTTCCACGGGGAGGCCTAACTATGGCTGCACCTTC

v_call: TRBV19
cdr3_length: 12
clone_size: -
d_call: -
j_call: TRBJ1-1
cdr3_aa: CASSVRNTEAFF
cdr3_nt: TGTGCCAGTAGTGTCCGGAACACTGAAGCTTTCTTT

v_call: TRBV10-1
cdr3_length: 13
clone_size: -
d_call: -
j_call: TRBJ1-2
cdr3_aa: CASRMEQARSYTF
cdr3_nt: TGCGCCAGCAGAATGGAACAGGCTCGCAGCTACACCTTC

v_call: TRBV29-1
cdr3_length: 12
clone_size: -
d_call: -
j_call: TRBJ2-2
cdr3_aa: CSVVRIGGELFF
cdr3_nt: TGCAGCGTTGTCCGGATTGGCGGGGAGCTGTTTTTT

v_call: TRBV25-1
cdr3_length: 14
clone_size: -
d_call: -
j_call: TRBJ1-2
cdr3_aa: CASSNSQGSSGYTF
cdr3_nt: TGTGCCAGCAGTAACTCCCAGGGATCTAGCGGCTACACCTTC

v_call: TRBV19
cdr3_length: 13
clone_size: -
d_call: -
j_call: TRBJ1-2
cdr3_aa: CASTESGGTGNTF
cdr3_nt: TGTGCCAGTACTGAATCGGGAGGGACTGGAAACACCTTC

v_call: TRBV12-3/TRBV12-4
cdr3_length: 15
clone_size: -
d_call: TRBD2
j_call: TRBJ2-7
cdr3_aa: CASRWTSGGDYEQYF
cdr3_nt: TGTGCCAGCAGATGGACTAGCGGGGGAGACTACGAGCAGTACTTC

v_call: TRBV4-1
cdr3_length: 14
clone_size: many
d_call: -
j_call: TRBJ2-5
cdr3_aa: CASSLEREHETQYF
cdr3_nt: TGCGCCAGCAGCCTTGAACGGGAGCACGAGACCCAGTACTTC

v_call: TRBV2
cdr3_length: 12
clone_size: -
d_call: -
j_call: TRBJ1-1
cdr3_aa: CASSAGDTEAFF
cdr3_nt: TGTGCCAGCAGTGCAGGGGACACTGAAGCCTTCTTT

v_call: TRBV6-1
cdr3_length: 15
clone_size: -
d_call: -
j_call: TRBJ1-2
cdr3_aa: CASSAMAALNYGYTF
cdr3_nt: TGTGCCAGCAGTGCAATGGCTGCTCTTAACTATGGCTACACCTTC

v_call: TRBV24-1
cdr3_length: 18
clone_size: few
d_call: -
j_call: TRBJ1-5
cdr3_aa: CATCDPHWGRCSNQPQHF
cdr3_nt: TGTGCCACCTGTGATCCACATTGGGGGAGGTGCAGCAATCAGCCCCAGCATTTT

v_call: TRBV5-8
cdr3_length: 14
clone_size: -
d_call: TRBD1
j_call: TRBJ2-7
cdr3_aa: CASSHGQGAYEQYF
cdr3_nt: TGCGCCAGCAGCCACGGACAGGGGGCTTACGAGCAGTACTTC

v_call: TRBV15
cdr3_length: 12
clone_size: -
d_call: -
j_call: TRBJ1-4
cdr3_aa: CATSRQNEKLFF
cdr3_nt: TGTGCCACCAGCAGGCAGAATGAAAAACTGTTTTTT

v_call: TRBV6-1
cdr3_length: 16
clone_size: many
d_call: -
j_call: TRBJ1-6
cdr3_aa: CASDEFGGTGNSPLHF
cdr3_nt: TGTGCCAGCGATGAATTTGGGGGGACGGGGAATTCACCCCTCCACTTT

v_call: TRBV19
cdr3_length: 15
clone_size: -
d_call: TRBD1
j_call: TRBJ2-5
cdr3_aa: CASSKRTGGLETQYF
cdr3_nt: TGTGCCAGTAGTAAGAGGACAGGGGGACTGGAGACCCAGTACTTC

v_call: TRBV7-8
cdr3_length: 17
clone_size: many
d_call: TRBD2
j_call: TRBJ2-3
cdr3_aa: CASSLVGGGVSTDTQCF
cdr3_nt: TGTGCCAGCAGCTTAGTTGGCGGGGGGGTAAGCACAGATACGCAGTGTTTT

v_call: TRBV11-1
cdr3_length: 17
clone_size: -
d_call: -
j_call: TRBJ1-3
cdr3_aa: CASSLGPGRYSGNTIYF
cdr3_nt: TGTGCCAGCAGCTTAGGGCCGGGACGTTACTCTGGAAACACCATATATTTT

v_call: TRBV10-3
cdr3_length: 14
clone_size: -
d_call: -
j_call: TRBJ2-7
cdr3_aa: CAISDGQGSYEQYF
cdr3_nt: TGTGCCATCAGTGACGGGCAGGGGAGCTACGAGCAGTACTTC

v_call: TRBV6-5
cdr3_length: 14
clone_size: few
d_call: TRBD2
j_call: TRBJ2-2
cdr3_aa: CATSLAGDTGELFF
cdr3_nt: TGTGCCACCAGTTTAGCGGGGGACACCGGGGAGCTGTTTTTT

v_call: TRBV20-1
cdr3_length: 12
clone_size: -
d_call: TRBD2
j_call: TRBJ2-7
cdr3_aa: CSARRTSYEQYF
cdr3_nt: TGCAGTGCTAGACGGACTAGCTACGAGCAGTACTTC

v_call: TRBV19
cdr3_length: 14
clone_size: many
d_call: TRBD1
j_call: TRBJ1-5
cdr3_aa: CASSLTGGRQPQHF
cdr3_nt: TGTGCCAGTAGCTTGACAGGGGGCCGGCAGCCCCAGCATTTT

v_call: TRBV7-9
cdr3_length: 15
clone_size: many
d_call: TRBD1
j_call: TRBJ2-1
cdr3_aa: CASSEGTGPNNEQFF
cdr3_nt: TGTGCCAGCAGCGAGGGGACAGGACCCAACAATGAGCAGTTCTTC

v_call: TRBV2
cdr3_length: 11
clone_size: -
d_call: -
j_call: TRBJ2-5
cdr3_aa: CASSGEETQYF
cdr3_nt: TGTGCCAGCAGTGGTGAAGAGACCCAGTACTTC

v_call: TRBV15
cdr3_length: 17
clone_size: -
d_call: -
j_call: TRBJ2-1
cdr3_aa: CATSEGTGQIFYNEQFF
cdr3_nt: TGTGCCACCAGCGAGGGGACGGGACAAATATTCTACAATGAGCAGTTCTTC

v_call: TRBV2
cdr3_length: 12
clone_size: -
d_call: -
j_call: TRBJ1-1
cdr3_aa: CASSDRGHEAFF
cdr3_nt: TGTGCCAGCAGTGACAGGGGCCATGAAGCTTTCTTT

v_call: TRBV10-3
cdr3_length: 14
clone_size: -
d_call: -
j_call: TRBJ2-5
cdr3_aa: CAISEEAGLETQYF
cdr3_nt: TGTGCCATCAGTGAGGAGGCAGGCCTAGAGACCCAGTACTTC